The 22 T cell receptor beta chains presented below share a single source sample, sequenced in a study of CD8 T cells in Susac syndrome (dated by TCRdb to between 2018 and 2021). The receptor library was made with the immunoSEQ multiplex PCR assay. RNA was extracted with the RNeasy kit and roughly 0.5 to 1 ug was reverse transcribed using random hexamers. Using fastp trimming at Q25 and MiXCR clonotype assembly, TCRdb reanalyzed the public sequencing data and kept in-frame beta chains. Rows with a matching CDR3 protein are joined into one entry that keeps the most common DNA and genes. Across this sample there are roughly 220,000 distinct CDR3 sequences, with about 94% seen only once. About 0.14% of the sample goes to the ten largest clones. Source material: CD4+ T cells from PBMCs. Every receptor here comes from a human donor with Susac syndrome.

The CDR3 bases are TGTGCCAGCAGTCGCGCCGGGGACCTTGAGACCCAGTACTTC. Translated: CASSRAGDLETQYF. The V call is TRBV3-1, the J call TRBJ2-5; either TRBD1 or TRBD2 may fit D (5 bases each). The CDR3 is made up of 14 amino acids. Germline-derived CDR1 and CDR2 are LGHDT and YNNKEL (reference sequence). V was pared by 6 bases and J by 5 bases, with 16 bases between.

The chain couples TRBV30 to TRBJ1-1, with a weak D call TRBD1 (5 bases). The CDR3 runs to 14 residues. Per germline, CDR1 GTSNPN and CDR2 SVGIG (reference sequence). V shed 2 bases and J shed 4 bases, with 14 bases lying between them. CDR3 DNA: TGTGCCTGGAGTCCTTTAGGGGTGGGCACTGAAGCTTTCTTT. This codes for CAWSPLGVGTEAFF.

The chain recombines TRBV3-1 with TRBJ1-1, with 7 bases lining up with TRBD1. The CDR3 contains 15 residues. V dropped 6 bases and J dropped 4; count of bases not matched to a gene: 11. CDR1 and CDR2 from the germline V gene are LGHDT and YNNKEL (reference sequence). The CDR3 reads CASSSTGQWGTEAFF. In DNA, the CDR3 is TGTGCCAGCAGTTCGACAGGGCAATGGGGCACTGAAGCTTTCTTT.

The genes are TRBV2 and TRBJ2-7, with 8 bases aligning to TRBD1. The germline V gene encodes CDR1 SNHLY and CDR2 FYNNEI. V shed 8 bases and J 3 bases; nucleotides not matched to a gene: 15. The CDR3 is 16 residues long. This CDR3 is CASSGQDPYSIYEQYF. CDR3 sequence (DNA): TGTGCCAGCTCGGGACAGGATCCATATAGCATCTACGAGCAGTACTTC.

The CDR3 spells CASSPRGGAYQETQYF. CDR3 bases: TGTGCCAGCAGCCCCCGAGGGGGCGCGTACCAAGAGACCCAGTACTTC. V usage is TRBV11-2 and J usage is TRBJ2-5, with 7 bases identical to TRBD1. Trimming took 5 bases from V and 0 from J; bases not matched to a gene: 9. The V gene's germline CDR1 is SGHAT and CDR2 FQNNGV. The CDR3 loop spans 16 amino acids.

This rearrangement joins TRBV6-2 or TRBV6-3 to TRBJ2-7; 7 nucleotides line up with TRBD1. The CDR3 is 15 residues long. V gave up 5 bases and J gave up 5 bases; unmatched junction bases: 12. CDR1 is MNHEY, CDR2 SVGEGT, per germline. Written as DNA, the CDR3 is TGTGCCAGCAGTGACCCCCGGGACAGTGTGGACGAGCAGTACTTC. Translated: CASSDPRDSVDEQYF.

The chain joins TRBV12-3 or TRBV12-4 to TRBJ1-1; 7 bases map to TRBD1. This CDR3 spans 16 amino acids. V lost 6 bases, J lost 3 bases, and 13 bases stayed unmatched. CDR3 nucleotide sequence: TGTGCCAGCAGCCGTCGGACAGGTTATGCGGACACTGAAGCTTTCTTT. Translated: CASSRRTGYADTEAFF.

V gene TRBV5-1 combines with J gene TRBJ1-2; 9 nucleotides match TRBD1. Germline V gives CDR1 SGHRS, CDR2 YFSETQ. Trimming removed 3 bases from V and 8 bases from J; junction bases left unmatched: 5. The CDR3 covers 13 residues. CDR3 region: CASSWGQGNGYTF. As DNA, the CDR3 is TGCGCCAGCAGCTGGGGACAGGGAAACGGCTACACCTTC.

This clonotype has a handful of counts. This chain links TRBV19 with TRBJ1-1, with unresolved D. Germline CDR1 LNHDA, CDR2 SQIVND (reference sequence). The CDR3 runs 12 residues. V lost 0 bases, J lost 6 bases, and 5 bases lay in between. The CDR3 sequence: CASSIDRAEAFF. Written as DNA, the CDR3 is TGTGCCAGTAGTATAGATCGGGCTGAAGCTTTCTTT.

The rearrangement links TRBV20-1 to TRBJ2-3; D gene uncertain. CDR1 and CDR2 (germline): DFQATT, SNEGSKA (reference sequence). This CDR3 is built from 13 residues. V was pared by 6 bases and J by 1 base, with 11 bases between. The CDR3 here is CSAFDARTDTQYF. The CDR3 coding sequence is TGCAGTGCCTTTGACGCCCGCACAGATACGCAGTATTTT.

V gene TRBV15 combines with J gene TRBJ2-1; D ambiguous. The CDR3 covers 11 residues. V was shortened by 7 bases and J by 4 bases, with 5 bases between the two germline ends. Germline values: CDR1 LNHNV, CDR2 YYDKDF (reference sequence). The CDR3 sequence is CATKAYNEQFF. DNA of the CDR3: TGTGCCACCAAAGCGTACAATGAGCAGTTCTTC.

The chain combines TRBV20-1 with TRBJ2-1; 11 positions match TRBD2. The germline V gene encodes CDR1 DFQATT and CDR2 SNEGSKA (reference sequence). The length of the CDR3 is 16 residues. With 3 bases clipped from V and 5 bases from J, the junction kept 9 bases outside the gene matches. The chain's CDR3 is CSARELSGGANNEQFF. The CDR3 DNA reads as TGCAGTGCTAGGGAACTTAGCGGGGGGGCCAACAATGAGCAGTTCTTC.

The chain combines TRBV30 with TRBJ2-2, with unresolved D. The CDR3 contains 12 residues. The germline CDR1 and CDR2 sequences are GTSNPN and SVGIG (reference sequence). Trimming cost V 1 base and J 6 bases, with 6 bases left between them. CDR3 nucleotides: TGTGCCTGGAGTGCGCTGGCCGGGGAGCTGTTTTTT. Translating gives CAWSALAGELFF.

V is TRBV28 and J is TRBJ2-7, with 8 bases aligning to TRBD2. CDR3 length equals 17 residues. The germline V gene has CDR1 MDHEN and CDR2 SYDVKM. Trimming removed 8 bases from V and 3 bases from J; junction bases left unmatched: 18. CDR3 DNA sequence: TGTGCCAGCCACGGGGGCGGGGGGCTTACTTTTGTCTACGAGCAGTACTTC. It encodes CASHGGGGLTFVYEQYF.

This chain links TRBV27 with TRBJ1-5, with D unclear. Germline CDR1 MNHEY, CDR2 SMNVEV (reference sequence). V was pared by 6 bases and J by 4 bases, with 13 bases between. The CDR3 totals 14 residues. CDR3 sequence reads: CASRPAGGNQPQHF. The CDR3 coding sequence is TGTGCCAGCAGGCCGGCAGGTGGAAATCAGCCCCAGCATTTT.

This rearrangement joins TRBV5-1 to TRBJ1-1, with no clear D. CDR3 length: 14 amino acids. Trimming stripped 0 bases from V and 0 bases from J, with 6 bases between. The germline gives CDR1 SGHRS, CDR2 YFSETQ. CDR3 sequence reads: CASSLDGMNTEAFF. In DNA form, the CDR3 reads TGCGCCAGCAGCTTGGACGGTATGAACACTGAAGCTTTCTTT.

The chain has TRBV15 and TRBJ1-3, with D possibly TRBD1 on 6 matching bases. In germline, CDR1 is LNHNV, CDR2 YYDKDF (reference sequence). Trimming cost V 0 bases and J 0 bases, with 15 bases left between them. This CDR3 has 18 amino acids. CDR3 sequence (DNA): TGTGCCACCAGCAGAGATACTCTCGGGGGCGGCTCTGGAAACACCATATATTTT. Protein product: CATSRDTLGGGSGNTIYF. The variable domain in full, with the rest retrieved from reference TRBV15 and TRBJ1-3, is DAMVIQNPRYQVTQFGKPVTLSCSQTLNHNVMYWYQQKSSQAPKLLFHYYDKDFNNEADTPDNFQSRRPNTSFCFLDIRSPGLGDTAMYLCATSRDTLGGGSGNTIYFGEGSWLTVV.

The chain recombines TRBV16 with TRBJ1-5, with D unresolved. Trimming took off 0 bases at V and 4 bases at J, with 10 bases between the two ends. This CDR3 is 15 amino acids long. The V gene's germline CDR1 is KGHSY and CDR2 FQNENV. CDR3 residues: CASSQSSPSNQPQHF. The CDR3 region has the DNA TGTGCCAGCAGCCAATCATCCCCGTCTAATCAGCCCCAGCATTTT.

The V gene is TRBV6-6, the J gene TRBJ2-7; 9 nucleotides agree with TRBD1. Germline-derived CDR1 and CDR2 are MNHNY and SVGAGI (reference sequence). CDR3 length equals 13 residues. Trimming cost V 6 bases and J 5 bases; bases outside gene matches: 5. CDR3: CASSLQGADEQYF. In DNA form, the CDR3 reads TGTGCCAGCAGCCTACAGGGGGCTGACGAGCAGTACTTC.

The chain combines TRBV12-3 or TRBV12-4 with TRBJ1-4, with no clear D. The V and J ends lost 6 bases and 4 bases respectively, with 12 bases between them. The CDR3 is 14 amino acids. The CDR3 spells CASRSTPINEKLFF. The DNA for the CDR3 is TGTGCCAGCAGGTCGACCCCAATTAATGAAAAACTGTTTTTT.

The chain links TRBV30 to TRBJ1-1, with no clear D. The CDR3 is 10 amino acids. The germline CDR1 and CDR2 sequences are GTSNPN and SVGIG (reference sequence). V lost 6 bases, J lost 0 bases, and 2 bases lay in between. The CDR3 here is CACMNTEAFF. The CDR3 coding sequence is TGTGCCTGCATGAACACTGAAGCTTTCTTT.

This clonotype was counted a single time. The V gene is TRBV19, the J gene TRBJ1-5; D not resolved. With 3 bases removed from V and 5 bases from J, the gap between germline ends came to 8 bases. Per germline, CDR1 LNHDA and CDR2 SQIVND (reference sequence). This CDR3 has 13 residues. The CDR3 spells CASSMGKDQPQHF. CDR3 in DNA: TGTGCCAGTAGTATGGGAAAGGATCAGCCCCAGCATTTT.